This section outlines one T cell receptor beta chain sequence together with its context. Its cognate antigen is unknown. The data were obtained in a study of CXCR3-negative and CXCR3-positive naive CD8 T cells. Germline CDR1 reads SEHNR; CDR2 reads FQNEAQ (reference sequence). The CDR3 is made up of 15 amino acids. Study-wide findings and caveats: Researchers report that CXCR3-positive naive cells carry more hydrophobic TRB CDR3s than CXCR3-negative naive cells.

The TRB cDNA libraries were prepared by 5' RACE with UMI labels. TCRdb reprocessed the 5' RACE reads and stores each CDR3 protein as one record, lacking DNA. The table gives roughly 59,000 distinct CDR3 sequences; the top ten clones make up roughly 0.74% of it. The V call is TRBV7-9, the J call TRBJ1-1. The sequence derives from a human donor in good health. Some clones in this sample may be carry-over from other donors' samples. The sample taken for sequencing was naive CXCR3+ CD8+ T cells from blood. Subset: CD45RO-CCR7+CD27+CD95- naive CD8+ T cells expressing CXCR3 (TNR3+). Here the CDR3 reads CASRQTDPQATEAFF.